This TCR beta chain appears in the sequencing data of a study of shared clonotypes between healthy human individuals. Points from the study as a whole: Generation probabilities of non-shared clonotypes were lower (relative to those shared by all four donors). Sequencing depth was predicted to influence how clonotypes are shared among donors. What naive subsets generally showed was a larger estimated richness than memory subsets showed.

Profiling relied on immunoSEQ multiplex PCR, and the TCRdb table lists in-frame clones only, not all of them. In the table there are some 2.4 million clones, roughly 93% of which are singletons. Germline CDR1 ENHRY, CDR2 SYGVKD. CDR3 length: 13 residues. V lost 2 bases and J 0 bases, leaving 5 bases between the germline ends. On this clone itself: The antigen remains unidentified.

This TCR came from a man in his late teens or twenties in good health. Some clones in this sample may be carry-over from other donors' samples. The chain links TRBV10-3 to TRBJ2-7; no firm D call. Sequencing input: naive CD4+ T cells from PBMCs. The sample's subset: CD45RA+ positively selected. Written as DNA, the CDR3 is TGTGCCATCAGTGAGGAATACTCCTACGAGCAGTACTTC. It specifies CAISEEYSYEQYF.